The present TCR beta chain was sequenced within a study of T cell clonality in common variable immunodeficiency. Overall study results and limits: Compared with controls, CVID subjects had fewer shared TCRbeta clones. Fewer deletions and N-nucleotide insertions were reportedly seen in common variable immunodeficiency TCR beta sequences.

This clone is medium-sized within its sample. The antigen is undetermined. The read ends 3 residues before the CDR3 terminus; that terminus is restored from the germline J gene. The ends lost 2 bases at V and 6 bases at J; junction bases unmatched: 8. CDR1 MDHEN and CDR2 SYDVKM come from the germline V gene. The CDR3 consists of 16 residues. CVID and control samples used equivalent genomic DNA input. This table comes from immunoSEQ multiplex PCR, and its TCRdb copy is limited to in-frame clones, with some not included. This sample has roughly 25,000 clones, each found more than once. Sequenced input: peripheral blood mononuclear cells. The chain uses TRBV28 and TRBJ2-3, with 10 bases matching TRBD2. This receptor was obtained from a human donor with common variable immunodeficiency. The sequenced part of the CDR3 DNA is TGTGCCAGCAGTTTAGATTCTAGCGGGAGAGTTGATACG. Its protein product is CASSLDSSGRVDT. From start to end, the CDR3 is CASSLDSSGRVDTQYF.